The 21 T cell receptor beta chains reported below all come from one sample, sequenced in a study of T cell therapy after organ transplantation. This table comes from immunoSEQ multiplex PCR, and its TCRdb copy is limited to in-frame clones, with some not included. Of over 1,500 clones in the sample, approximately 80% were seen once. Their antigen targets remain unknown. The sample was CD8+ T cells from blood, taken before autologous CMV-specific T cell therapy. The receptors were sampled from a human patient who had received a solid organ transplant and had CMV disease.

This clone occurred a few times. This sequence joins TRBV30 and TRBJ2-2; 9 bases are shared with TRBD2. V gave up 0 bases and J gave up 6 bases; unmatched junction bases: 2. This CDR3 is 14 amino acids long. Germline values: CDR1 GTSNPN, CDR2 SVGIG (reference sequence). For the CDR3, the DNA is TGTGCCTGGAGTGTACGCGGGAGGGCCGGGGAGCTGTTTTTT. This codes for CAWSVRGRAGELFF.

The chain carries TRBV27 and TRBJ2-7, with 7 bases matching TRBD1. Germline V gene lookup returns CDR1 MNHEY and CDR2 SMNVEV (reference sequence). The CDR3 extends over 15 amino acids. The junction had 11 bases not matched to a gene; V was cut back by 6 bases and J by 3 bases. The CDR3 sequence: CASRLGPGQNYEQYF. Written as DNA, the CDR3 is TGTGCCAGCAGACTTGGACCGGGACAGAACTACGAGCAGTACTTC.

CDR3 nucleotides: TGTGCCAGCAGCCTCCTAGCGACTAGCACAGATACGCAGTATTTT. It translates to CASSLLATSTDTQYF. J is TRBJ2-3 and V is TRBV28, with D maybe TRBD2 (6 bases). Trimming cost V 6 bases and J 0 bases, with 13 bases left between them. Germline V gene data show CDR1 as MDHEN and CDR2 as SYDVKM. The CDR3 length is 15 residues.

In this sample, this clone turned up a few times. The chain couples TRBV5-6 to TRBJ1-5; possible D gene TRBD1, 6 bases. CDR3 size: 14 residues. CDR1 SGHDT and CDR2 YYEEEE come from the germline V gene. V shed 4 bases and J shed 6 bases, with 14 bases lying between them. In DNA, the CDR3 is TGTGCCAGCAGCCTGCGACAGGAAGGTCAGCCCCAGCATTTT. It translates to CASSLRQEGQPQHF.

The CDR3 protein is CASSSAASNQPQHF. The CDR3 region has the DNA TGTGCCAGCAGTTCCGCCGCTAGCAATCAGCCCCAGCATTTT. J is TRBJ1-5 and V is TRBV27; D remains unclear. The CDR3 length is 14 residues. V lost 4 bases to trimming and J lost 0 bases, with 7 bases between them. Germline CDR1 is MNHEY and CDR2 is SMNVEV (reference sequence).

The chain carries TRBV27 and TRBJ2-3; 11 nucleotides line up with TRBD2. The germline V gene encodes CDR1 MNHEY and CDR2 SMNVEV (reference sequence). There are 16 residues in the CDR3. V was pared by 3 bases and J by 2 bases, with 4 bases of the junction left unmatched. DNA of the CDR3: TGTGCCAGCAGTTTTTTAGCGGGGGGGATCACAGATACGCAGTATTTT. Translating it yields CASSFLAGGITDTQYF.

The V call is TRBV7-9, the J call TRBJ2-7; D uncertain. CDR3 size: 13 residues. Germline values: CDR1 SEHNR, CDR2 FQNEAQ (reference sequence). Trimming cost V 3 bases and J 3 bases, with 9 bases left between them. CDR3 DNA sequence: TGTGCCAGCAGCTTCCGACAAAACTACGAGCAGTACTTC. Translation: CASSFRQNYEQYF. The whole variable domain, filled in from reference TRBV7-9 and TRBJ2-7, reads DTGVSQNPRHKITKRGQNVTFRCDPISEHNRLYWYRQTLGQGPEFLTYFQNEAQLEKSRLLSDRFSAERPKGSFSTLEIQRTEQGDSAMYLCASSFRQNYEQYFGPGTRLTVT.

This clone has just a few counts. The rearrangement links TRBV27 to TRBJ1-1; TRBD1 matches at 9 bases. J was trimmed by 4 bases and V by 2 bases; bases with no gene match: 2. The CDR3 spans 14 residues. Germline CDR1 and CDR2: MNHEY and SMNVEV (reference sequence). CDR3 region: CASSLMDRGTEAFF. In nucleotides, the CDR3 is TGTGCCAGCAGTTTAATGGACAGGGGCACTGAAGCTTTCTTT.

This sequence joins TRBV5-6 and TRBJ1-4; TRBD1 aligns across 7 bases. J was trimmed by 5 bases and V by 5 bases; bases with no gene match: 6. The germline V gene has CDR1 SGHDT and CDR2 YYEEEE. The CDR3 runs 14 residues. The CDR3 here is CASSPGTENEKLFF. Here the CDR3 DNA reads TGTGCCAGCAGTCCAGGGACAGAGAATGAAAAACTGTTTTTT.

This sequence joins TRBV27 and TRBJ1-2; the D is unclear. The ends were cut back, 0 bases at V and 4 bases at J, with 6 bases in the middle. Germline values: CDR1 MNHEY, CDR2 SMNVEV (reference sequence). The CDR3 covers 13 residues. The CDR3 DNA follows: TGTGCCAGCAGTTTATCCAGGAGCTATGGCTACACCTTC. Translating gives CASSLSRSYGYTF.

The gene calls are TRBV12-2 and TRBJ2-5; the table's TRBD2 call for D was not verified on the DNA. TRBV12-2 is a documented pseudogene. The CDR3 has 15 residues. CDR3 loop: CASRLLAGVRETQYF. CDR3 coding DNA: TGTGCAAGTCGCTTACTAGCGGGAGTGCGGGAGACCCAGTACTTC.

The chain couples TRBV12-5 to TRBJ1-2; possible D gene TRBD1, 5 bases. Germline loops: CDR1 LGHNT, CDR2 FRNRAP. The length of the CDR3 is 16 residues. With 2 bases removed from V and 0 bases from J, the gap between germline ends came to 13 bases. The CDR3 region is CASGLIGDQANYGYTF. The CDR3 nucleotides are TGTGCTAGTGGTTTGATTGGGGACCAAGCTAACTATGGCTACACCTTC. The whole variable domain, remainder taken from reference TRBV12-5 and TRBJ1-2, is DARVTQTPRHKVTEMGQEVTMRCQPILGHNTVFWYRQTMMQGLELLAYFRNRAPLDDSGMPKDRFSAEMPDATLATLKIQPSEPRDSAVYFCASGLIGDQANYGYTFGSGTRLTVV.

The chain employs TRBV30 and TRBJ1-1; D remains unclear. This CDR3 comprises 13 residues. V was trimmed by 5 bases and J by 1 base, leaving 11 bases between them. CDR1 is GTSNPN, CDR2 SVGIG, per germline (reference sequence). This chain's CDR3 is CAWATDGNTEAFF. DNA for the CDR3: TGTGCCTGGGCCACTGACGGGAACACTGAAGCTTTCTTT.

The chain recombines TRBV6-5 with TRBJ2-2, with D perhaps given as TRBD1 or TRBD2 (6 bases each). V was pared by 2 bases and J by 2 bases, with 12 bases between. CDR1 and CDR2 (germline): MNHEY, SVGAGI. The length of the CDR3 is 16 residues. For the CDR3, the DNA is TGTGCCAGCAGTTACAAGGAGGGGGTAAACACCGGGGAGCTGTTTTTT. Its translation is CASSYKEGVNTGELFF.

The count of this clone is one. The genes are TRBV4-2 and TRBJ2-7, with D maybe TRBD1 (6 bases). Looked up from germline, CDR1 is LGHNA and CDR2 is YNFKEQ. Trimming stripped 0 bases from V and 7 bases from J, with 13 bases between. The CDR3 spans 14 residues. CDR3 sequence (DNA): TGTGCCAGCAGCCAAGATTGGACAGCCCTGGAGCAGTACTTC. This gives the protein CASSQDWTALEQYF.

This clone was seen only a few times. CDR3 DNA: TGTGCCAGCTCACCGCGGGTCGCGGAAGGCTACACCTTC. Encoded protein: CASSPRVAEGYTF. The V call is TRBV18, the J call TRBJ1-2; D not resolved. The V gene's germline CDR1 is KGHSH and CDR2 LQKENI. V shed 3 bases and J shed 8 bases, with 13 bases lying between them. The CDR3 consists of 13 residues.

CDR3 amino acids: CASSLNLVGPEAFF. The CDR3 coding sequence is TGTGCCAGCAGCTTAAATTTGGTTGGCCCTGAAGCTTTCTTT. The rearrangement joins TRBV5-6 to TRBJ1-1; no clear D gene. Trimming took 2 bases from V and 6 from J, leaving 14 bases between them. The CDR3 loop spans 14 amino acids. CDR1 and CDR2 from the germline V gene are SGHDT and YYEEEE.

V and J are TRBV7-2 and TRBJ2-1; D is perhaps TRBD2 (6 bases). The V and J ends lost 3 bases and 0 bases respectively, with 18 bases between them. Germline V gene lookup returns CDR1 SGHTA and CDR2 FQGNSA. This CDR3 is 18 amino acids long. This chain's CDR3 is CASSLRDSFQSSYNEQFF. In DNA, the CDR3 is TGTGCCAGCAGCTTGCGGGACTCCTTTCAGAGCTCCTACAATGAGCAGTTCTTC.

The CDR3 loop reads CAWGTGAAEAFF. The DNA of the CDR3 is TGTGCCTGGGGAACAGGGGCTGCTGAAGCTTTCTTT. The gene calls are TRBV30 and TRBJ1-1; TRBD1 agrees at 7 bases. Germline CDR1 reads GTSNPN; CDR2 reads SVGIG (reference sequence). V lost 5 bases and J lost 6; bases outside the gene matches: 6. This CDR3 region has 12 residues.

A few counts support this clone. This sequence joins TRBV28 and TRBJ2-7, with 8 bases fitting TRBD1. From germline, CDR1 is MDHEN and CDR2 SYDVKM. Germline trimming cut 2 bases from V and 3 bases from J; bases unmatched to any gene: 9. CDR3 length equals 16 residues. CDR3 sequence reads: CASSLESGTGDYEQYF. CDR3 nucleotides: TGTGCCAGCAGTTTAGAGTCCGGGACAGGAGACTACGAGCAGTACTTC.

Of note for this clone: A junction end diverges from the germline sequence, so it may reflect a read error. The gene calls are TRBV6-1 and TRBJ2-7; TRBD1 might be the D (5 bases). From germline, CDR1 is MNHNS and CDR2 SASEGT. The CDR3 has 14 residues. CDR3 amino acids: CASSETGYVYGQYF. The CDR3 coding sequence is TGTGCCAGCAGTGAAACAGGTTACGTTTACGGGCAGTACTTC.